Below are 5 T cell receptor beta chains sequenced from a single sample in a study of blood T cell repertoires in COVID-19. Profiled with immunoSEQ multiplex PCR; TCRdb holds only in-frame clones, not every one. Of about 150,000 clones in the sample, approximately 90% were seen once. The sequenced material came from PBMCs or T cells enriched from blood (not recorded which). These receptors were taken from a woman in her forties or fifties who had recovered from COVID-19.

Comments on this clone: Other DNA sequences within the sample encode an identical CDR3. The CDR3, as DNA: TGTGCCAGCTCACCAGGGCAGGGGAATTCACCCCTCCACTTT. This sequence encodes CASSPGQGNSPLHF. The V gene is TRBV18, the J gene TRBJ1-6; D perhaps matches TRBD1 (6 bases). The CDR3 is 14 amino acids. CDR1 and CDR2 (germline): KGHSH, LQKENI. V lost 2 bases, J lost 7 bases, and 9 bases lay in between.

The J gene is TRBJ1-2, the V gene TRBV29-1, with 12 positions matching TRBD1. V was pared by 6 bases and J by 8 bases, with 7 bases of the junction left unmatched. Germline V gene sequence: CDR1 SQVTM, CDR2 ANQGSEA. This CDR3 spans 13 amino acids. This CDR3 is CSVQGTGGSGYTF. CDR3 coding DNA: TGCAGCGTCCAGGGGACAGGGGGCTCGGGCTACACCTTC.

About this clone itself: The same CDR3 arises from other DNA sequences in this sample as well. The V gene is TRBV12-3 or TRBV12-4, the J gene TRBJ1-5; D is unclear. The CDR3 totals 13 residues. Trimming stripped 3 bases from V and 4 bases from J, with 7 bases between. The CDR3 spells CASSLQVNQPQHF. As DNA, the CDR3 is TGTGCCAGCAGTTTGCAGGTGAATCAGCCCCAGCATTTT.

The CDR3 DNA reads TGTGCCAGCAGTGAGGTGGAGGGAACCGGGGAGCTGTTTTTT. Its protein is CASSEVEGTGELFF. This chain connects TRBV6-4 to TRBJ2-2; D is possibly TRBD2 (6 bases). Germline loops: CDR1 MRHNA, CDR2 SNTAGT. V was clipped by 3 bases and J by 5 bases, with 10 bases between them. The CDR3 loop spans 14 amino acids.

The V gene is TRBV27, the J gene TRBJ1-2; 8 positions agree with TRBD1. Per germline, CDR1 MNHEY and CDR2 SMNVEV (reference sequence). The trim removed 2 bases at V and 1 base at J, leaving 3 bases unmatched. The CDR3 extends over 15 amino acids. The CDR3 DNA follows: TGTGCCAGCAGTTTAGCAGGGGGCGTTAACTATGGCTACACCTTC. Translation gives CASSLAGGVNYGYTF.